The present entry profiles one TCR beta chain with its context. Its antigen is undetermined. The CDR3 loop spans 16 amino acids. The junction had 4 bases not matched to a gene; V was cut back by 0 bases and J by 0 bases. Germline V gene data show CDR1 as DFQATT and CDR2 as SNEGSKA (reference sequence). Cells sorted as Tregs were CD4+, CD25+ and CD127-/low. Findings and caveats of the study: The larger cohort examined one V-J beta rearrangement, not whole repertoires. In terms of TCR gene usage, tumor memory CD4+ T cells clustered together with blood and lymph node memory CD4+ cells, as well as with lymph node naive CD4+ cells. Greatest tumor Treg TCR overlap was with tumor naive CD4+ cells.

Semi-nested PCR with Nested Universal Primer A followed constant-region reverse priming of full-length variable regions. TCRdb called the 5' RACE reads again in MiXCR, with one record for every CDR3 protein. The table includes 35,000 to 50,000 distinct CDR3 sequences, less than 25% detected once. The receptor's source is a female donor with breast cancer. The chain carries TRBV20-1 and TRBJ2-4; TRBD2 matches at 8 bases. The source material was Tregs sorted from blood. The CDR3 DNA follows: TGCAGTGCTAGAGATTTAGCGGGGATAGCCAAAAACATTCAGTACTTC. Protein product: CSARDLAGIAKNIQYF.